The following is a TCR beta chain sequence with its context. PBMCs yielded sorted CD4+ and CD8+ T cells. V lost 6 bases, J lost 7 bases, and 9 bases lay in between. This CDR3 region has 11 residues. CDR1 is SNHLY and CDR2 is FYNNEI in the germline V gene. This entry belongs to a study of CD8+ T cells in alopecia areata. RNA extraction was followed by reverse transcription into cDNA, which acted as the sequencing template. Sequencing was performed with immunoSEQ multiplex PCR; in TCRdb, only in-frame clones are kept and a portion is missing. The sample holds about 150,000 clones, roughly 50% seen once. Sequenced: CD4+ T cells sorted from blood. The rearrangement links TRBV2 to TRBJ1-2; D remains unclear. This sequence originates from a human donor with alopecia areata. Here the CDR3 reads CASRDYGGYTF. CDR3 nucleotide sequence: TGTGCCAGCAGAGACTACGGTGGCTACACCTTC.